Reported below is one T cell receptor beta chain. This sample was included in a study of blood T cell repertoires in COVID-19. CDR3 length equals 14 residues. Germline lookup yields CDR1 SGDLS and CDR2 YYNGEE. The junction had 0 bases not matched to a gene; V was cut back by 1 base and J by 1 base. The data were produced by immunoSEQ multiplex PCR, yet TCRdb's version contains in-frame clones alone and is incomplete. The table includes more than 300,000 clones, 89% detected once. Sequenced material: peripheral blood. The chain combines TRBV9 with TRBJ2-3; 7 bases are shared with TRBD2. The sequence was obtained from a man aged 18 to 30 who had recovered from COVID-19. The CDR3 nucleotides read TGTGCCAGCAGCGTACTAGCGGGCACAGATACGCAGTATTTT. Its protein product is CASSVLAGTDTQYF.